This T cell receptor (beta chain) is from a study of T cells in women clearing cervical HPV infection. Of note for this clone: The CDR3 end falls 3 residues outside the read, so it is completed with the germline J gene.

The repertoire was sequenced with immunoSEQ multiplex PCR; TCRdb's copy has only in-frame clones and lacks some. The table lists tens of thousands of clones. CDR1 LNHDA and CDR2 SQIVND come from the germline V gene (reference sequence). The CDR3 spans 16 residues. The clonotype originates from a woman between 18 and 75 years old with a cervical HPV16 infection that either progressed to CIN3+ or cleared (not recorded which). The material sequenced was blood buffy coat. V usage is TRBV19 and J usage is TRBJ1-2, with 7 bases identical to TRBD1. CDR3 DNA, as far as it was read: TGTGCCAGTAGTGCGGATACCAACAGGGGCCCCTACGAC. It encodes CASSADTNRGPYD. The entire CDR3 protein reads CASSADTNRGPYDYTF.